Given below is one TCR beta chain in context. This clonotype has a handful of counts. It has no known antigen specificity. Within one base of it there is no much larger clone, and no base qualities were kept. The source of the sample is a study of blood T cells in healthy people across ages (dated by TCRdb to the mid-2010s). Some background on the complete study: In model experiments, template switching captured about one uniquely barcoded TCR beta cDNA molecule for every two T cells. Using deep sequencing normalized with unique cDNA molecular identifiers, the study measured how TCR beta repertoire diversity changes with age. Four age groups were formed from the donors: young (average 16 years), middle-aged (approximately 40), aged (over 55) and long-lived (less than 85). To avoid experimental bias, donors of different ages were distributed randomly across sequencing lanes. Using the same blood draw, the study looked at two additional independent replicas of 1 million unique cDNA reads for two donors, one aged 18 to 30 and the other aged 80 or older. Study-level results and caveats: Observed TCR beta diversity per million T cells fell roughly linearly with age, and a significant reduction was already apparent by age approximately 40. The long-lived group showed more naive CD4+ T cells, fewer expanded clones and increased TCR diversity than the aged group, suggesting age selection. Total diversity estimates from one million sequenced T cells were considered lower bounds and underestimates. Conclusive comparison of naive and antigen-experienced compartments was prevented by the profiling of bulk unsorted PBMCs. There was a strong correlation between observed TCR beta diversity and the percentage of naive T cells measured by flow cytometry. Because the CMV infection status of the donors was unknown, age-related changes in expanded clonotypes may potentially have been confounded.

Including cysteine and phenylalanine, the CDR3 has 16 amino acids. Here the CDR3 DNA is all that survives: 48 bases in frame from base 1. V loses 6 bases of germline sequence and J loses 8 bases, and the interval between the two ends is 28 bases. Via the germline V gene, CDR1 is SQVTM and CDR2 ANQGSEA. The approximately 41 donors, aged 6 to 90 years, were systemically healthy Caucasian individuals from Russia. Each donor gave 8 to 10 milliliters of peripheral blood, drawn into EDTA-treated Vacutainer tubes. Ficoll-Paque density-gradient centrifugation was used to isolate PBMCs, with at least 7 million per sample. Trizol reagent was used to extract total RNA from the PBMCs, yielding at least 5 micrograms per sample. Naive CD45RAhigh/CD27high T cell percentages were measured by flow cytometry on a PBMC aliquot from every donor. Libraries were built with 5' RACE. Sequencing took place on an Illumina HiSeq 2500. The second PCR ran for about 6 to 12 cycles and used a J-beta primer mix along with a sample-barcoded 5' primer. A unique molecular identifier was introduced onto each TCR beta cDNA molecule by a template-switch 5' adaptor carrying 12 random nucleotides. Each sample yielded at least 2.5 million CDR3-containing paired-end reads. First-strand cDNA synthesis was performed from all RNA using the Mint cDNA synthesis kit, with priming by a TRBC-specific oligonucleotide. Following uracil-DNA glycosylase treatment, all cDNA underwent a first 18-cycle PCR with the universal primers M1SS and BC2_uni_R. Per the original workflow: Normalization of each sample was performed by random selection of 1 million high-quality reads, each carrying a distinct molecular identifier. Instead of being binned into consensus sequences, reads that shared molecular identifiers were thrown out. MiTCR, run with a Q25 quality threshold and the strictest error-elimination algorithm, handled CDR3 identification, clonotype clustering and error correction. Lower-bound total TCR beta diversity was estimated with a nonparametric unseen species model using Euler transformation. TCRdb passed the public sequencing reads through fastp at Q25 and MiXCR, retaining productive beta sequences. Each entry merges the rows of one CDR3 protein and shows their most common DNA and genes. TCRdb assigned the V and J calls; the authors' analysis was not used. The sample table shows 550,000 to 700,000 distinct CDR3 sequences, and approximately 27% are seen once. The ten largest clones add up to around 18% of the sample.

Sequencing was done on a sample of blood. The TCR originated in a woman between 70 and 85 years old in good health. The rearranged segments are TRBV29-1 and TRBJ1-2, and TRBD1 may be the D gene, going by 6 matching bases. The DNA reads TGCAGCGTCACCTTCAGGGGCAGAGGTCGACGTCGGGGCTACACCTTC. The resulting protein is CSVTFRGRGRRRGYTF.